This T cell receptor (beta chain) was obtained from a study of blood T cell repertoires in COVID-19. TCRdb keeps only in-frame clones here, not all; method: immunoSEQ multiplex PCR. The table includes roughly 87,000 clones, 86% detected once. The sample comprised peripheral blood. This receptor was obtained from a human donor in a cohort sampled during active COVID-19.

CDR3 DNA: TGCGCCAGCAGCTTGGGTGGGGGCCAACTAGTAGGGACCACTGAAGCTTTCTTT. Amino acids: CASSLGGGQLVGTTEAFF. V and J are TRBV5-1 and TRBJ1-1; the D gene is possibly TRBD1 (6 bases). Germline loops: CDR1 SGHRS, CDR2 YFSETQ. The germline V and J ends were trimmed by 0 bases and 4 bases, with 22 bases remaining between them. The CDR3 runs 18 residues.